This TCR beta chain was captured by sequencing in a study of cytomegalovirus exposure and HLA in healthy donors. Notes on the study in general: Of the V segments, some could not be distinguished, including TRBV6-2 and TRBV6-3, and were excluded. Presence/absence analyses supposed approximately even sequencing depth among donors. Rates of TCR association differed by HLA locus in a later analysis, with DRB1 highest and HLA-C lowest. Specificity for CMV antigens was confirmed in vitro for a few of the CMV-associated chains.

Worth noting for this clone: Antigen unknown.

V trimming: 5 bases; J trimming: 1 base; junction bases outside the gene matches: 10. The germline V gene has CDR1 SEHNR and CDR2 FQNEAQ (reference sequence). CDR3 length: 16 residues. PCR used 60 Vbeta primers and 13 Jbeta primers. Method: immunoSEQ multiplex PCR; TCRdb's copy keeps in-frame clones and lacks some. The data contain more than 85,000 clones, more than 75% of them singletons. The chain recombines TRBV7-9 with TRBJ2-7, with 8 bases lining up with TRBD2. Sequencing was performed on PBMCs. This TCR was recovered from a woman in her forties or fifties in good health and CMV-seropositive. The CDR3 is CASSPTGGRESYEQYF. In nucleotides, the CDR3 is TGTGCCAGCAGCCCGACGGGGGGGCGTGAATCCTACGAGCAGTACTTC.